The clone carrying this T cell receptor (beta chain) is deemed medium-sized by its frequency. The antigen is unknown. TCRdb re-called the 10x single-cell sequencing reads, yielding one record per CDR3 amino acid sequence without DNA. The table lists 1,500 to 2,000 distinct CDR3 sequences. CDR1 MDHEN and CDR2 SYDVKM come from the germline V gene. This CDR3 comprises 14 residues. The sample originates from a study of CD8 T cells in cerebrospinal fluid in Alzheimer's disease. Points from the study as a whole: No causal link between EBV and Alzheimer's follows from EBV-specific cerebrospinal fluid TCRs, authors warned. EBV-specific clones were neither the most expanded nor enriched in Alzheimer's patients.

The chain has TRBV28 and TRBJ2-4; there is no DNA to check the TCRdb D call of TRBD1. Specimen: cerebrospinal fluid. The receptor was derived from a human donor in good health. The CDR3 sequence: CASSIRTGGYIQYF.